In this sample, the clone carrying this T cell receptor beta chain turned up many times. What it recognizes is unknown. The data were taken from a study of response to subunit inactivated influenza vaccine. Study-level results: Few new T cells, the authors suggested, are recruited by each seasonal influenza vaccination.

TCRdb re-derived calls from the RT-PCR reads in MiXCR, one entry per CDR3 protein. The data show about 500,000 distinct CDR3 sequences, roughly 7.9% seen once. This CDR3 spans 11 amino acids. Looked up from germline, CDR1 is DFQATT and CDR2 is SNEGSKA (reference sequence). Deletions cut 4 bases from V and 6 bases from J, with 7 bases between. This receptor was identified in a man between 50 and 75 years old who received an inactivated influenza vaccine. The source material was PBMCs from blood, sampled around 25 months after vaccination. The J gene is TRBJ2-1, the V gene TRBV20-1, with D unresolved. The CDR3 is CSAILFNEQFF. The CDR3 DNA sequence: TGCAGTGCTATTCTATTCAATGAGCAGTTCTTC.